The 31 T cell receptor beta chains below all came from one sample that was sequenced in a study of blood T cell repertoires in COVID-19. The table came from immunoSEQ multiplex PCR; TCRdb's copy has only in-frame clones and leaves some out. The sample has more than 150,000 clones, 80% to 90% seen once. Specimen: peripheral blood. Receptors were obtained from a man between 25 and 39 years old with active or convalescent COVID-19.

V usage is TRBV5-1 and J usage is TRBJ1-6; the match to TRBD1 covers 11 bases. V lost 4 bases and J lost 10; bases outside the gene matches: 7. This CDR3 is built from 15 residues. Germline V CDR1 and CDR2: SGHRS, YFSETQ. CDR3 protein: CASSPRTGGSSPLHF. The CDR3 DNA sequence: TGCGCCAGCAGCCCGAGGACAGGGGGCAGCTCACCCCTCCACTTT.

V and J are TRBV5-4 and TRBJ1-3; 8 nucleotides line up with TRBD1. The CDR3 runs 15 residues. Losses at the gene ends were 4 bases for V and 4 bases for J; bases not matched to a gene: 7. CDR1 is SGHNT and CDR2 is YYREEE in the germline V gene (reference sequence). The CDR3 nucleotides are TGTGCCAGCAGCCGGGACAGGACTTCCGGAAACACCATATATTTT. It is translated as CASSRDRTSGNTIYF.

The genes are TRBV7-9 and TRBJ2-7; TRBD2 is a possible D gene (6 bases). Germline values: CDR1 SEHNR, CDR2 FQNEAQ (reference sequence). CDR3 length: 13 amino acids. The V and J ends lost 3 bases and 3 bases respectively, with 9 bases between them. The CDR3 DNA follows: TGTGCCAGCAGCTTTGGAGGGATCTACGAGCAGTACTTC. This codes for CASSFGGIYEQYF.

This sequence joins TRBV10-3 and TRBJ1-2; 7 nucleotides align to TRBD1. Unmatched junction bases numbered 1, after V lost 3 bases and J lost 0 bases. This CDR3 comprises 14 residues. Germline loops: CDR1 ENHRY, CDR2 SYGVKD. CDR3: CAISDGQANYGYTF. The CDR3 nucleotides are TGTGCCATCAGTGATGGACAGGCTAACTATGGCTACACCTTC.

In DNA form, the CDR3 reads TGCGCCAGCAGCCCCGATCTCCTAGCGGTCGGGGCCAACGTCCTGACTTTC. Its translation is CASSPDLLAVGANVLTF. The gene calls are TRBV4-3 and TRBJ2-6, with 7 bases matching TRBD2. The V gene end was trimmed by 4 bases and the J gene end by 4 bases; junction bases not matched to a gene: 10. CDR1 is LGHNA, CDR2 YSLEER, per germline. The CDR3 sequence is 17 residues long.

The table lists this clone with a few counts. The chain is built from TRBV15 and TRBJ1-4; D unresolved. V gave up 0 bases and J gave up 4 bases, with 6 bases separating them. CDR3 length: 14 residues. Germline V lookup: CDR1 LNHNV, CDR2 YYDKDF (reference sequence). This CDR3 reads CATSREISNEKLFF. DNA for the CDR3: TGTGCCACCAGCAGAGAGATCAGTAATGAAAAACTGTTTTTT.

The rearrangement joins TRBV19 to TRBJ1-5; D perhaps matches TRBD1 (5 bases). The germline CDR1 and CDR2 sequences are LNHDA and SQIVND (reference sequence). Trimming took off 2 bases at V and 7 bases at J, with 9 bases between the two ends. The CDR3 runs to 13 residues. This chain's CDR3 is CASSILGEQPQHF. CDR3 in DNA: TGTGCCAGTAGTATACTAGGGGAACAGCCCCAGCATTTT.

This clone showed up just a few times. This chain connects TRBV10-3 to TRBJ1-2, with a possible D match to TRBD1 (6 bases). The germline V gene encodes CDR1 ENHRY and CDR2 SYGVKD. V was pared by 2 bases and J by 0 bases, with 13 bases between. This CDR3 has 16 amino acids. CDR3 sequence reads: CAISEAPTGTNYGYTF. The CDR3 DNA is TGTGCCATCAGTGAGGCGCCCACAGGGACTAACTATGGCTACACCTTC.

For this clone: The junction differs from germline at one of its ends, possibly a read error. The CDR3 is CATSRGAESEAFF. The CDR3, as DNA: TGTGCCACCAGCAGAGGGGCAGAGTCTGAGGCTTTCTTT. The chain employs TRBV15 and TRBJ1-1; D not resolved. Germline-derived CDR1 and CDR2 are LNHNV and YYDKDF (reference sequence). This CDR3 is 13 amino acids long. The full variable domain, completed using reference TRBV15 and TRBJ1-1, is DAMVIQNPRYQVTQFGKPVTLSCSQTLNHNVMYWYQQKSSQAPKLLFHYYDKDFNNEADTPDNFQSRRPNTSFCFLDIRSPGLGDTAMYLCATSRGAESEAFFGQGTRLTVV.

This clone was counted a few times. J is TRBJ2-2 and V is TRBV30, with 8 bases aligning to TRBD1. CDR3 size: 16 residues. V gave up 2 bases and J gave up 6 bases; unmatched junction bases: 11. The germline V gene has CDR1 GTSNPN and CDR2 SVGIG (reference sequence). Here the CDR3 DNA reads TGTGCCTGGAGTCGTCCCGGGACAGGTAGTTCCGGGGAGCTGTTTTTT. Protein sequence: CAWSRPGTGSSGELFF.

This chain connects TRBV6-5 to TRBJ1-2; the D gene is possibly TRBD1 (5 bases). Germline V CDR1 and CDR2: MNHEY, SVGAGI. CDR3 length: 12 residues. Trimming left V 5 bases short and J 7 bases short, with 11 bases between. DNA for the CDR3: TGTGCCAGCAGTCCGGGACTCGGTGGCTACACCTTC. As protein: CASSPGLGGYTF.

This chain joins TRBV6-2 or TRBV6-3 and TRBJ2-7, with 7 nucleotides matching TRBD2. CDR1 is MNHEY, CDR2 SVGEGT, per germline. This CDR3 spans 15 amino acids. V shed 0 bases, J shed 3 bases, and the junction held 5 bases outside the gene matches. CDR3 DNA: TGTGCCAGCAGTTACTCTTCGGCTAGCGGCTACGAGCAGTACTTC. Translating it yields CASSYSSASGYEQYF.

This clone was observed once. The same CDR3 is also encoded by other DNA sequences in this sample. As DNA, the CDR3 is TGTGCCAGCAGTTTCTCGGTGAACACTGAAGCTTTCTTT. Its protein product is CASSFSVNTEAFF. The chain carries TRBV27 and TRBJ1-1; D not resolved. Germline assignment: CDR1 MNHEY and CDR2 SMNVEV (reference sequence). V dropped 3 bases and J dropped 0 bases, with 5 bases sitting between them. This CDR3 has 13 amino acids.

The chain recombines TRBV19 with TRBJ1-2; 8 nucleotides agree with TRBD1. The CDR3 has 15 amino acids. Germline assignment: CDR1 LNHDA and CDR2 SQIVND (reference sequence). After removal of 3 bases from V and 5 bases from J, the junction contained 8 bases not matched to a gene. The CDR3 bases are TGTGCCAGTAGTATTGCGACAGGGGAATGGTATGGCTACACCTTC. Encoded protein: CASSIATGEWYGYTF.

This clone was observed a single time. The V call is TRBV7-9, the J call TRBJ2-1, with 7 positions matching TRBD1. This CDR3 has 15 residues. Germline CDR1 reads SEHNR; CDR2 reads FQNEAQ (reference sequence). V dropped 5 bases and J dropped 8; count of bases not matched to a gene: 12. The chain's CDR3 is CASSPVLTGFDEQFF. CDR3 coding DNA: TGTGCCAGCAGCCCGGTGCTGACAGGGTTCGATGAGCAGTTCTTC.

The V call is TRBV7-9, the J call TRBJ1-2; D is perhaps TRBD1 (5 bases). This CDR3 is built from 15 residues. The V gene lost 5 bases and the J gene lost 2 bases, with 15 bases spanning the gap. CDR1 and CDR2 from the germline V gene are SEHNR and FQNEAQ (reference sequence). CDR3 loop: CASSHRPGLNYGYTF. CDR3 DNA: TGTGCCAGCAGCCATAGACCGGGACTAAACTATGGCTACACCTTC.

The genes are TRBV7-8 and TRBJ2-5; TRBD1 matches 9 bases. The CDR3 length is 16 residues. V dropped 2 bases and J dropped 4; count of bases not matched to a gene: 8. The germline gives CDR1 SGHVS, CDR2 FQNEAQ. CDR3: CASSLWGTGSGETQYF. The DNA of the CDR3 is TGTGCCAGCAGCTTATGGGGGACAGGGAGCGGAGAGACCCAGTACTTC.

This clone was counted a few times. The rearrangement uses TRBV2 and TRBJ1-1; 9 nucleotides agree with TRBD1. The CDR3 spans 15 residues. In germline, CDR1 is SNHLY, CDR2 FYNNEI. The V and J ends lost 9 bases and 0 bases, in that order; junction bases with no gene match: 8. In DNA form, the CDR3 reads TGTGCCAGGGGACAGGGTGGGAGCATGAACACTGAAGCTTTCTTT. Translation: CARGQGGSMNTEAFF.

The V call is TRBV6-4, the J call TRBJ2-1; 13 bases are shared with TRBD2. The junction had 3 bases not matched to a gene; V was cut back by 5 bases and J by 8 bases. CDR3 length: 14 residues. CDR1 and CDR2 from the germline V gene are MRHNA and SNTAGT. CDR3 residues: CASSRLAGGHEQFF. The DNA of the CDR3 is TGTGCCAGCAGTAGACTAGCGGGGGGCCATGAGCAGTTCTTC.

The chain is built from TRBV6-5 and TRBJ2-1; 8 bases line up with TRBD2. The ends lost 7 bases at V and 4 bases at J; junction bases unmatched: 9. Looked up from germline, CDR1 is MNHEY and CDR2 is SVGAGI. This CDR3 has 15 residues. CDR3 bases: TGTGCCAGCACCCTACCTAGCGGGTTTTACAATGAGCAGTTCTTC. The encoded protein is CASTLPSGFYNEQFF.

This chain links TRBV14 with TRBJ1-1, with TRBD1 as a possible D gene (5 bases). CDR1 and CDR2 from the germline V gene are SGHDN and FVKESK. The CDR3 contains 12 residues. V was shortened by 4 bases and J by 5 bases, with 8 bases between the two germline ends. Here the CDR3 reads CASSPSGTEAFF. The DNA of the CDR3 is TGTGCCAGCAGCCCGTCAGGGACTGAAGCTTTCTTT. Full variable domain (rest looked up from reference TRBV14 and TRBJ1-1): EAGVTQFPSHSVIEKGQTVTLRCDPISGHDNLYWYRRVMGKEIKFLLHFVKESKQDESGMPNNRFLAERTGGTYSTLKVQPAELEDSGVYFCASSPSGTEAFFGQGTRLTVV.

The genes are TRBV5-6 and TRBJ1-6; D gene ambiguous. The V gene lost 2 bases and the J gene lost 10 bases, with 10 bases spanning the gap. Germline values: CDR1 SGHDT, CDR2 YYEEEE. CDR3 size: 13 residues. CDR3 coding DNA: TGTGCCAGCAGCTTCCATCCGGAGTCACCCCTCCACTTT. It codes for CASSFHPESPLHF. The whole variable domain, filled in from reference TRBV5-6 and TRBJ1-6, reads DAGVTQSPTHLIKTRGQQVTLRCSPKSGHDTVSWYQQALGQGPQFIFQYYEEEERQRGNFPDRFSGHQFPNYSSELNVNALLLGDSALYLCASSFHPESPLHFGNGTRLTVT.

This chain links TRBV4-3 with TRBJ1-2; D is perhaps TRBD1 (6 bases). The germline V and J ends were trimmed by 0 bases and 0 bases, with 20 bases remaining between them. This CDR3 has 19 amino acids. Germline V CDR1 and CDR2: LGHNA, YSLEER. CDR3 bases: TGCGCCAGCAGCCAAGATGTTAACAGGGCCTTCGGGGCTAACTATGGCTACACCTTC. Its protein is CASSQDVNRAFGANYGYTF.

This clone was observed a single time. The V call is TRBV6-5, the J call TRBJ1-6; D might be TRBD1 (5 bases). This CDR3 has 15 residues. V lost 3 bases, J lost 3 bases, and 9 bases lay in between. Germline CDR1 MNHEY, CDR2 SVGAGI. CDR3 nucleotides: TGTGCCAGCAGTTATTCGGGGGACTATAATTCACCCCTCCACTTT. Translating gives CASSYSGDYNSPLHF.

The chain links TRBV7-9 to TRBJ2-7; 12 nucleotides match TRBD2. Per the germline V gene, CDR1 is SEHNR and CDR2 is FQNEAQ (reference sequence). The V and J ends lost 2 bases and 6 bases, in that order; junction bases with no gene match: 5. CDR3 size: 15 residues. The CDR3: CASSLLLAGGGEQYF. For the CDR3, the DNA is TGTGCCAGCAGCTTACTACTAGCGGGAGGAGGCGAGCAGTACTTC.

This clone was detected a few times. This sequence joins TRBV7-9 and TRBJ1-1; TRBD1 is a possible D gene (5 bases). The CDR3 consists of 17 residues. Trimming removed 1 base at V and 5 bases at J, with 20 bases between. The germline V gene has CDR1 SEHNR and CDR2 FQNEAQ (reference sequence). The CDR3 loop is CASSLDTTTPGGTEAFF. In DNA, the CDR3 is TGTGCCAGCAGCTTAGATACGACCACTCCGGGGGGAACTGAAGCTTTCTTT. Full variable domain (rest looked up from reference TRBV7-9 and TRBJ1-1): DTGVSQNPRHKITKRGQNVTFRCDPISEHNRLYWYRQTLGQGPEFLTYFQNEAQLEKSRLLSDRFSAERPKGSFSTLEIQRTEQGDSAMYLCASSLDTTTPGGTEAFFGQGTRLTVV.

V is TRBV7-9 and J is TRBJ1-6; D remains ambiguous. Germline CDR1 and CDR2: SEHNR and FQNEAQ (reference sequence). The ends were cut back, 2 bases at V and 8 bases at J, with 10 bases in the middle. The CDR3 covers 14 residues. This chain's CDR3 is CASSLSSADSPLHF. CDR3 coding DNA: TGTGCCAGCAGCTTATCCTCCGCGGATTCACCCCTCCACTTT.

The V call is TRBV7-9, the J call TRBJ2-5, with D possibly TRBD1 on 6 matching bases. V shed 5 bases and J shed 7 bases, with 20 bases lying between them. The germline gives CDR1 SEHNR, CDR2 FQNEAQ (reference sequence). The CDR3 consists of 15 residues. CDR3 nucleotides: TGTGCCAGCAGCCCCCCGGGCAGGGGCCCAGGGACCCAGTACTTC. This codes for CASSPPGRGPGTQYF.

V gene TRBV19 combines with J gene TRBJ1-5; a possible D gene is TRBD1 (5 bases). The CDR3 contains 14 residues. The germline V gene has CDR1 LNHDA and CDR2 SQIVND (reference sequence). The V and J ends lost 6 bases and 5 bases respectively, with 14 bases between them. The CDR3 coding sequence is TGTGCCAGTAGGCCCGGGGGGTCCTATCAGCCCCAGCATTTT. Protein product: CASRPGGSYQPQHF.

This rearrangement joins TRBV19 to TRBJ2-4, with TRBD2 matching 9 bases. CDR3 size: 15 residues. The junction had 10 bases not matched to a gene; V was cut back by 4 bases and J by 9 bases. CDR1 and CDR2 from the germline V gene are LNHDA and SQIVND (reference sequence). CDR3 sequence: CASSTSSGTVVIQYF. The CDR3 nucleotides read TGTGCCAGTAGTACCTCTAGCGGGACGGTCGTCATTCAGTACTTC.

The rearrangement links TRBV6-2 or TRBV6-3 to TRBJ1-4, with D perhaps TRBD1 (6 bases). V lost 7 bases and J lost 7, with 22 bases in between. Germline CDR1 reads MNHEY; CDR2 reads SVGEGT. The CDR3 runs 16 residues. This chain's CDR3 is CASTPGTILDGEKLFF. The DNA of the CDR3 is TGTGCCAGCACCCCGGGGACAATCCTCGACGGTGAAAAACTGTTTTTT.